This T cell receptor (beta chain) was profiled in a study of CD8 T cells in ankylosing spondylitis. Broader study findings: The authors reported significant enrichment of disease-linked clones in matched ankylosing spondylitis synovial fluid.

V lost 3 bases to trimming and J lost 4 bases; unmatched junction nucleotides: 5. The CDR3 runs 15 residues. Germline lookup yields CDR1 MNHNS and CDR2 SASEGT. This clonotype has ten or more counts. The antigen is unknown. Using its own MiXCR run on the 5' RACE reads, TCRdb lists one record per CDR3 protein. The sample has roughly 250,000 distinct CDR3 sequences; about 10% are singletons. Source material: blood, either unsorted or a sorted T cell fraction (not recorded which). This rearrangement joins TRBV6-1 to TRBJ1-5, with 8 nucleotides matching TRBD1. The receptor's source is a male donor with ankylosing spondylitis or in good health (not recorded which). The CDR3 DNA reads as TGTGCCAGCAGTGAGCAGGGGGCGAATAATCAGCCCCAGCATTTT. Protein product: CASSEQGANNQPQHF.